This T cell receptor (beta chain) was found in a study of identical twins listed by TCRdb under 2016. Notes on the research overall: The study deep-sequenced TCR alpha and beta repertoires from monozygotic twins, unrelated adults of various ages and cord blood to test whether fetal clonotypes persist. To rule out contamination, the twin experiments were replicated at different times with different library preparation protocols. Study-wide findings and limitations: Recombination models systematically underestimated out-of-frame TCR alpha sharing in monozygotic twins but agreed with sharing between unrelated individuals. Because the same donors could not be followed over many years, the conclusions depended on cross-sectional statistical analysis. Out-of-frame TCR alpha sequences shared between twins showed an excess of low generation-probability sequences compared with coincidental sharing between unrelated individuals. A weaker excess of twin sharing was found in beta out-of-frame sequences because the signal-to-noise ratio was lowered by fewer shared sequences. Invariant T cells such as MAIT and iNKT could partly confound zero-insertion analyses, although diverse VJ usage argued against such confounding for most clonotypes. Abundant cord blood beta clonotypes had fewer insertions, young adult naive repertoires showed a similar but weaker trend, and memory repertoires showed no such trend.

Every donor in the study was a healthy Caucasian. The twin cohort consisted of three pairs of female monozygotic twins, all aged roughly 18 to 30 years. Positive isolation kits from Invitrogen were used to isolate CD4+ and CD8+ T cell populations. In the germline V gene (reference sequence), CDR1 corresponds to DFQATT and CDR2 to SNEGSKA. The CDR3 goes from the cysteine to the phenylalanine over 16 residues. The kept DNA is CDR3 alone, 48 bases in frame from the first base. V sheds 1 base and J sheds 0 bases, leaving 13 bases between their ends. Libraries were constructed by 5' RACE. The instrument given in TCRdb is Illumina HiSeq 2000. A universal primer binding site was introduced by template switching, and a unique molecular identifier was present in the final cDNA, enabling accurate counting of TCR cDNA molecules. First-strand cDNA for TCR alpha and beta chains was synthesized from specific primers in the conserved constant-segment region. Each cDNA library was double barcoded, with a SMART-Mk sample barcode plus Illumina barcodes, to control for contamination. Two successive PCR steps introduced TruSeq adapter sequences along with Illumina sample barcodes. TCR alpha and beta cDNA libraries were sequenced on the Illumina HiSeq platform with custom primers. The published analysis was carried out like this. MiGEC was used to process raw reads and extract unique molecular identifiers, and MiXCR was used to find CDR3 positions. Recombination models were inferred per individual with the repgenHMM and IGoR tools using an EM algorithm. Shared clonotypes were analyzed with the tcR package in R, and sharing was normalized by the product of cloneset sizes. To study raw recombination without the effects of thymic and clonal selection, out-of-frame nonproductive sequences were analyzed. The public reads were quality trimmed at Q25 with fastp and then assembled into clones with MiXCR by TCRdb, keeping productive beta chains. One record per CDR3 amino acid sequence lists the most common genes and DNA. What appears here as the V and J calls and clone size reflects TCRdb's work, not the paper's. The sample table holds about 520,000 distinct CDR3 sequences, of which approximately 22% were seen once. The ten largest clones represent about 0.93% of the sample.

Comments on this clonotype: Its binding antigen is unknown. No base qualities exist here, and no much larger clone lies one base off it.

These sequences were also reported in another study, on T cells expressing NK-cell markers. From that second study: Seven to nine donors provided sorted CD3+CD56+NKG2C+, CD3+CD56+NKG2C- and CD3+CD56-NKG2C+ T-cell subsets, whose TCR beta-chain repertoires were profiled. Seven of the eight sequenced donors were HCMV-seropositive and one was HCMV-seronegative. To restrict sorting to alphabetaTCR-expressing T cells, an anti-gammadeltaTCR antibody was added in several experiments. In a handful of donors, the dominant CD3+CD56+NKG2C+ clonotypes were among the top 10 CD8+ clonotypes and accounted for about 1.0-7.5% of CD8+ T cells. Those dominant clonotypes were again the most abundant among CD3+CD56-NKG2C+ cells in a few donors, at about 25-60.1%. It remained unclear whether the expanded NKG2C-expressing T cell clones were specific for HCMV antigens. The eight sequenced donors were randomly selected healthy volunteers, three men and five women. HCMV-specific IgG was detected in serum with a commercial ELISA kit to determine HCMV serostatus. MIGEC handled demultiplexing of the reads and grouping by UMI, while MiTCR was used to assemble and quantify clonotypes. Only TCR cDNA sequences supported by at least two reads were kept to exclude erroneous sequences. Downstream repertoire analysis used the tcR package, and clonotypes were matched across fractions by CDR3 nucleotide sequence plus V segment. Antigen specificity was annotated against VDJdb with VDJmatch, allowing one amino acid substitution in CDR3.

The V and J genes are TRBV20-1 and TRBJ2-1; TRBD2 is a possible D gene, resting on 5 matching bases. This clonotype was sampled from a woman younger than 30 in good health. Sequenced sample: CD4+ T cells sorted from blood. Here is the DNA: TGCAGTGCTAGAGGGCGGGTGACAAACTCCTACAATGAGCAGTTCTTC. This encodes CSARGRVTNSYNEQFF.